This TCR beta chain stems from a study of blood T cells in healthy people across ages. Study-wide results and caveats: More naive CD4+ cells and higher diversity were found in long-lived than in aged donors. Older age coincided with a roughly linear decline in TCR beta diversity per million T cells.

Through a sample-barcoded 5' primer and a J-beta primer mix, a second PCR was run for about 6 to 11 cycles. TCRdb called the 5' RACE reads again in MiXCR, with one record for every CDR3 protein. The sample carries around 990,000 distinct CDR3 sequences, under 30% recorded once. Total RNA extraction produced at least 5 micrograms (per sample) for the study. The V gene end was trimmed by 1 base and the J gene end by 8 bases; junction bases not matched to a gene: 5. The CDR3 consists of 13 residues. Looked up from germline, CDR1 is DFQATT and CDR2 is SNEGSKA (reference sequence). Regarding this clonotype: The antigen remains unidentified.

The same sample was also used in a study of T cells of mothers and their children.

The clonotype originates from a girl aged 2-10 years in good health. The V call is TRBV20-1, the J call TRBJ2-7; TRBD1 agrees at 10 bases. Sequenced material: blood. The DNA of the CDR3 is TGCAGTGCTAGAGGACAGGGGGCAGGGAAGCAGTACTTC. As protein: CSARGQGAGKQYF.